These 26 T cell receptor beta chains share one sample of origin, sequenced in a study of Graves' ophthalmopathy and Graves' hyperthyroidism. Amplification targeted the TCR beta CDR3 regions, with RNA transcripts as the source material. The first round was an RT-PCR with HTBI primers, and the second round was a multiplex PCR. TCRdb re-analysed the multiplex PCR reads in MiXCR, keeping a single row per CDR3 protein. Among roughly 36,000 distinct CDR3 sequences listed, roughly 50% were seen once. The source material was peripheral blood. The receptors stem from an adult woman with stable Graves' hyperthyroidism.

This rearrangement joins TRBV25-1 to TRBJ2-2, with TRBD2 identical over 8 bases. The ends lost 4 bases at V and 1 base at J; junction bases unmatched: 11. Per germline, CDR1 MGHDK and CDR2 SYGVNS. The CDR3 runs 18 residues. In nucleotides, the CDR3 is TGTGCCAGCAGTGGCCAAGCTTGGCTAGCGGGGAACACCGGGGAGCTGTTTTTT. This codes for CASSGQAWLAGNTGELFF.

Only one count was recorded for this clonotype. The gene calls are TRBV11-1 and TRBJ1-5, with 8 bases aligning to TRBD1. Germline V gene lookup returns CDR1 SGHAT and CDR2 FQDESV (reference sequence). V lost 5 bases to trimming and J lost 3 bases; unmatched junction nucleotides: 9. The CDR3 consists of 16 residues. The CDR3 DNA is TGTGCCAGCAGCCTACCACCGGGACAGGCCAATCAGCCCCAGCATTTT. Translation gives CASSLPPGQANQPQHF.

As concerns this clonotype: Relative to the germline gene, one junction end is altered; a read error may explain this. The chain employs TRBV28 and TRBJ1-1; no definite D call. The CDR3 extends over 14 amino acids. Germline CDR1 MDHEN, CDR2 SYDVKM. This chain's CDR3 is CASSWVRPSTEAFF. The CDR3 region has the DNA TGTGCCAGCAGTTGGGTCCGGCCTAGCACTGAAGCCTTCTTT.

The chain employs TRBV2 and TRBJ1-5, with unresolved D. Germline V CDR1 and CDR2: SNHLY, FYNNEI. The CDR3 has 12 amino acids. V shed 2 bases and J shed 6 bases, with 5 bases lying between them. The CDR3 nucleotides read TGTGCCAGCAGTGAATCTAGTCAGCCCCAGCATTTT. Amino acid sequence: CASSESSQPQHF.

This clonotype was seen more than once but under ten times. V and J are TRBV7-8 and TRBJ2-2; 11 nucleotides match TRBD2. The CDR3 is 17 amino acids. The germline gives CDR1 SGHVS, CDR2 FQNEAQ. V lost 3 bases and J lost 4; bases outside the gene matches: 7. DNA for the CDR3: TGTGCCAGCAGCTTTCCGACTAGCGGGGCGGGCACCGGGGAGCTGTTTTTT. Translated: CASSFPTSGAGTGELFF. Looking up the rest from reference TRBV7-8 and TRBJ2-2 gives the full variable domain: GAGVSQSPRYKVAKRGQDVALRCDPISGHVSLFWYQQALGQGPEFLTYFQNEAQLDKSGLPSDRFFAERPEGSVSTLKIQRTQQEDSAVYLCASSFPTSGAGTGELFFGEGSRLTVL.

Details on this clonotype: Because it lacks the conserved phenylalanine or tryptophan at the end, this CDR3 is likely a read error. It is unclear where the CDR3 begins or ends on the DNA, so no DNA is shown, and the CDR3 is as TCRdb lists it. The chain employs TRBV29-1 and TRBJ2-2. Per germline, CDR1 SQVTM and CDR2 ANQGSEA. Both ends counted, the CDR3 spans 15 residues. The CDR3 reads CSVEVDGMNTGELSS.

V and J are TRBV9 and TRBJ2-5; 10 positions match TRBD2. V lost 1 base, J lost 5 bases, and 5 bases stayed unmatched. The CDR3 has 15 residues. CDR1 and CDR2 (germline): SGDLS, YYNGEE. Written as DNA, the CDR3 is TGTGCCAGCAGCGTAACCCCAGCGGGAGGGGAGACCCAGTACTTC. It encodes CASSVTPAGGETQYF.

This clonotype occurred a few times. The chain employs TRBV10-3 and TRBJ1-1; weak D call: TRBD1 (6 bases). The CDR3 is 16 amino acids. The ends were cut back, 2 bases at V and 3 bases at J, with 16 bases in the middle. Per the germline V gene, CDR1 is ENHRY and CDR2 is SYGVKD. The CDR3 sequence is CAISEISGGLDTEAFF. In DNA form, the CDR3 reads TGTGCCATCAGTGAGATCTCTGGGGGGCTGGACACTGAAGCTTTCTTT.

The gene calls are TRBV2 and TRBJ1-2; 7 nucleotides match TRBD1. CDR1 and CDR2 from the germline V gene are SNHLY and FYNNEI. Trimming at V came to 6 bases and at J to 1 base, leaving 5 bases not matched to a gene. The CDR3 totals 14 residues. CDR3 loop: CASSGQAYNYGYTF. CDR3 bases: TGTGCCAGCAGCGGACAGGCTTATAACTATGGCTACACCTTC.

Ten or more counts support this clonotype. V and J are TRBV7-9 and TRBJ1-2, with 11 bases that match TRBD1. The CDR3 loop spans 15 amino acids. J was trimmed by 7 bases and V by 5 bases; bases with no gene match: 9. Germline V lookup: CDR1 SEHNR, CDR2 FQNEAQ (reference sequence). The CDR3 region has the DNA TGTGCCAGCAGCGAAAGGACAGGGGGCGATGGTGGCTACACCTTC. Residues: CASSERTGGDGGYTF.

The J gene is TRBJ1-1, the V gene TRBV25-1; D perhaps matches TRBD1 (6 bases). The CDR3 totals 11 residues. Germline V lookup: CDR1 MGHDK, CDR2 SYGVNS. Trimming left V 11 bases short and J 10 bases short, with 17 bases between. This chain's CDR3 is CAASGGLGAFF. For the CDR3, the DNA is TGTGCCGCGAGCGGGGGGCTAGGAGCTTTCTTT.

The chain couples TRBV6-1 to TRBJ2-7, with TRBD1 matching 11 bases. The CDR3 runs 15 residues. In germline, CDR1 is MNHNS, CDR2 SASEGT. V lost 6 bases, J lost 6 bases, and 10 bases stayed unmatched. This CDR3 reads CASSQDSGTGGEQYF. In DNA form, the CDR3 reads TGTGCCAGCAGCCAAGATTCCGGGACAGGGGGCGAGCAGTACTTC.

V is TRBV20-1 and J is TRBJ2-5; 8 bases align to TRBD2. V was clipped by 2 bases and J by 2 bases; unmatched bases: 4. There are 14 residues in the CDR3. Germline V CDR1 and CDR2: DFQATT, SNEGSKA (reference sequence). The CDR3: CSARSGGGQETQYF. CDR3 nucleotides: TGCAGTGCTAGAAGCGGGGGAGGGCAAGAGACCCAGTACTTC.

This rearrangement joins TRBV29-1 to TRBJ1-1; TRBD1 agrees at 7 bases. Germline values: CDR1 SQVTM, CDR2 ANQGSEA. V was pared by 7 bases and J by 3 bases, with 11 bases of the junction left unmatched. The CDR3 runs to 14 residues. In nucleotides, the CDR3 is TGCAGCGACGGGGGACAGCCAATCTACACTGAAGCTTTCTTT. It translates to CSDGGQPIYTEAFF.

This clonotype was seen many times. The CDR3 nucleotides are TGTGCCAGCAGCTTTCAACTTAGGGGAGACGGCAATCAGCCCCAGCATTTT. As protein: CASSFQLRGDGNQPQHF. The rearrangement uses TRBV7-2 and TRBJ1-5, with a possible D match to TRBD1 (5 bases). V shed 3 bases and J shed 2 bases, with 17 bases lying between them. CDR3 size: 17 residues. Germline V gene data show CDR1 as SGHTA and CDR2 as FQGNSA.

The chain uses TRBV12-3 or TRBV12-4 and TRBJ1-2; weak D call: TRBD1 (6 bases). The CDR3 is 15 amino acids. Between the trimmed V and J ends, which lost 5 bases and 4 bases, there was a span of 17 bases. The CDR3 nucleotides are TGTGCCAGCAGTATGCACATCAGGGGAGGCTATGGCTACACCTTC. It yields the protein CASSMHIRGGYGYTF.

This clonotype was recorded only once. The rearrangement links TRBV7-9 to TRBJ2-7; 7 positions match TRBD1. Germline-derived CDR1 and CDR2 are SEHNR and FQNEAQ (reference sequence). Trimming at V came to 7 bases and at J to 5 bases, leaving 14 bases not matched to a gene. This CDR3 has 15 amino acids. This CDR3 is CASKTGTESYHEQYF. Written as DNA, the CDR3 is TGTGCCAGCAAAACCGGGACAGAATCTTACCACGAGCAGTACTTC.

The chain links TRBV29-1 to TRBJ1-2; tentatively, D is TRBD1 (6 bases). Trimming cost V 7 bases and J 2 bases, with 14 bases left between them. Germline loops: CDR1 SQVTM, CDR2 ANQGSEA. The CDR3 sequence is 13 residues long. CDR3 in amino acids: CSAGGGPNYGYTF. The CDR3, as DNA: TGCAGCGCTGGTGGGGGGCCGAACTATGGCTACACCTTC.

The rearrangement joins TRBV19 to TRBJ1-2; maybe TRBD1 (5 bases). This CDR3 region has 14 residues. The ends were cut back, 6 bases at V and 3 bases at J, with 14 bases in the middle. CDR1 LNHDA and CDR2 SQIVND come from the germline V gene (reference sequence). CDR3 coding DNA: TGTGCCAGTAGCGTTACAGGACACTACTATGGCTACACCTTC. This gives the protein CASSVTGHYYGYTF. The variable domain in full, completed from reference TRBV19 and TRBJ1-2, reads DGGITQSPKYLFRKEGQNVTLSCEQNLNHDAMYWYRQDPGQGLRLIYYSQIVNDFQKGDIAEGYSVSREKKESFPLTVTSAQKNPTAFYLCASSVTGHYYGYTFGSGTRLTVV.

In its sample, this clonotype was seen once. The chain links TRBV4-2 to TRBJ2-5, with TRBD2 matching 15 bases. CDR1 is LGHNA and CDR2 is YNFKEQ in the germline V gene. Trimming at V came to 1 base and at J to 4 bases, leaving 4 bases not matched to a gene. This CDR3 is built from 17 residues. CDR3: CASSQGTSGRAVETQYF. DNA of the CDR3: TGTGCCAGCAGCCAAGGGACTAGCGGGAGGGCCGTAGAGACCCAGTACTTC.

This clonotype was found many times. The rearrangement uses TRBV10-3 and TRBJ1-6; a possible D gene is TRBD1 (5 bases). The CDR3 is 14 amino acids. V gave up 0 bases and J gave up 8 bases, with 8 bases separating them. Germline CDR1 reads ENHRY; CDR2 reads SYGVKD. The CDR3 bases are TGTGCCATCAGTGAGTCGTTAGGGGATTCACCCCTCCACTTT. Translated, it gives CAISESLGDSPLHF.

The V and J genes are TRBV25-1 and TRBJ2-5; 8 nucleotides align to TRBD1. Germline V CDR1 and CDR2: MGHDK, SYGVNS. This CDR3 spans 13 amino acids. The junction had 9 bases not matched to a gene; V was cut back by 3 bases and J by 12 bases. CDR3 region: CASSDPRPGQEYF. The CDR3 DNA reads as TGTGCCAGCAGTGACCCACGGCCGGGACAGGAGTACTTC.

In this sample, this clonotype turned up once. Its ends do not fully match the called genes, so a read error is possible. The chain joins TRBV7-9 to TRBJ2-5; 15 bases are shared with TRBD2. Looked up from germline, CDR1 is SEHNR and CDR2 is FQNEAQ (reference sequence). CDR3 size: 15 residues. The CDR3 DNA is TGCGCCAGCAGCCAAGGACTAGCGGGAGGGCAGACCCAGTACTTC. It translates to CASSQGLAGGQTQYF.

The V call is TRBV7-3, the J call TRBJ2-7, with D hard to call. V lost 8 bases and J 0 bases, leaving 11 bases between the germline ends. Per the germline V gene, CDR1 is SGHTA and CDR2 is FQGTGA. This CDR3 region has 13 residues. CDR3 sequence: CASAKESSYEQYF. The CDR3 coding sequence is TGTGCCAGCGCCAAAGAGAGCTCCTACGAGCAGTACTTC. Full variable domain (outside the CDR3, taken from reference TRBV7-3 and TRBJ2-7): GAGVSQTPSNKVTEKGKYVELRCDPISGHTALYWYRQSLGQGPEFLIYFQGTGAADDSGLPNDRFFAVRPEGSVSTLKIQRTERGDSAVYLCASAKESSYEQYFGPGTRLTVT.

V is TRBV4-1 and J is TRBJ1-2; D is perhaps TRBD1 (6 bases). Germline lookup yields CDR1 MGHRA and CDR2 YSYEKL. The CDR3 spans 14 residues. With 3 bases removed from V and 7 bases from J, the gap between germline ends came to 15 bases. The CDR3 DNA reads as TGCGCCAGCAGCCAGACAGGTGGAAGTCTTGGCTACACCTTC. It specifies CASSQTGGSLGYTF.

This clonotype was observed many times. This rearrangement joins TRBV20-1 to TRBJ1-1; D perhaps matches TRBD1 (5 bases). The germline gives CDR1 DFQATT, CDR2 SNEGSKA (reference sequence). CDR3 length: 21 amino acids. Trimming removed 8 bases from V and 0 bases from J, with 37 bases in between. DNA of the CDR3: TGCAGTCCAACTCCGACAGTTCCAAAAGTTGCCCTTCCCACACTGAACACTGAAGCTTTCTTT. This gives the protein CSPTPTVPKVALPTLNTEAFF.